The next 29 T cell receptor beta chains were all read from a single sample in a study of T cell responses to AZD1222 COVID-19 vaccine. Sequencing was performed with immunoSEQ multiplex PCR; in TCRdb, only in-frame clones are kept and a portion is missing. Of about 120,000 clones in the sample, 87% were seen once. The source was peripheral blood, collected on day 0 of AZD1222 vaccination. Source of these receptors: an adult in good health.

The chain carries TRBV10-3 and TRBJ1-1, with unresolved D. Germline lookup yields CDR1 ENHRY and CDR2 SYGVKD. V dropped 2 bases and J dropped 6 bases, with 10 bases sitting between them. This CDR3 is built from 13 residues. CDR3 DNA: TGTGCCATCAGTGAGAACGGGGTCGCTGAAGCTTTCTTT. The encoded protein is CAISENGVAEAFF.

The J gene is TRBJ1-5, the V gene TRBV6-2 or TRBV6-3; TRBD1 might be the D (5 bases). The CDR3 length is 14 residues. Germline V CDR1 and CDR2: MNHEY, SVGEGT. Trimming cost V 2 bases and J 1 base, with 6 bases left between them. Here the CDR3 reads CASSYRGSNQPQHF. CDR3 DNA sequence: TGTGCCAGCAGTTACAGGGGAAGCAATCAGCCCCAGCATTTT.

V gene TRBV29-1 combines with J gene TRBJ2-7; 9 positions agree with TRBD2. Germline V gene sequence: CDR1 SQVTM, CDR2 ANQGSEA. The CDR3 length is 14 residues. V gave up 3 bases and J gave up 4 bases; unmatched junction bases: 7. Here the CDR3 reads CSVDGGRAGYEQYF. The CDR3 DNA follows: TGCAGCGTTGACGGCGGGAGGGCCGGGTACGAGCAGTACTTC.

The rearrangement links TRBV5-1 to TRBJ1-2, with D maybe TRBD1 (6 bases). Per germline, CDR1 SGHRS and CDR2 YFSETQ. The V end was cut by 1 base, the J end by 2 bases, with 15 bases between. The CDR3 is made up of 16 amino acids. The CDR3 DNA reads TGCGCCAGCAGCTTGAGCGCGGGACAAGAAAACTATGGCTACACCTTC. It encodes CASSLSAGQENYGYTF.

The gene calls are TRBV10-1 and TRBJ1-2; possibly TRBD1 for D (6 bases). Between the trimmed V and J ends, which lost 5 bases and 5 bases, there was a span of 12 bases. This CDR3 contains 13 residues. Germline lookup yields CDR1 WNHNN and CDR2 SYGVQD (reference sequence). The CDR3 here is CASSRGRWYGYTF. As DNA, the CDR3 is TGCGCCAGCAGTCGGGGGCGATGGTATGGCTACACCTTC.

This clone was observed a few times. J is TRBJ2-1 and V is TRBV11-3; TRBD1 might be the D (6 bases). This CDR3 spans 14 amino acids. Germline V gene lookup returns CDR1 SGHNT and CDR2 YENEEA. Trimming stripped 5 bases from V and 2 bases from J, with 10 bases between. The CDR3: CASSQTGTYNEQFF. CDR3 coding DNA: TGTGCCAGCAGCCAAACAGGGACCTACAATGAGCAGTTCTTC.

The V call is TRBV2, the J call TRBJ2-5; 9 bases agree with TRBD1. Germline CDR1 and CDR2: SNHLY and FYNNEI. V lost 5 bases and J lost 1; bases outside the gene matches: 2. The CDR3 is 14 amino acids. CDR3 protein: CASSPDRGQETQYF. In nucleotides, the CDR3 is TGTGCCAGCAGTCCGGACAGGGGCCAAGAGACCCAGTACTTC.

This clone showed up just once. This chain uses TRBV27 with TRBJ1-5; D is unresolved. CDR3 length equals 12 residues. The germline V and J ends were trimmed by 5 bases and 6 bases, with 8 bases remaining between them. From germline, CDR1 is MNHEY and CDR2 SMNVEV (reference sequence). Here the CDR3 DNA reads TGTGCCAGCAGTGTCTGGGGTCAGCCCCAGCATTTT. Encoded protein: CASSVWGQPQHF.

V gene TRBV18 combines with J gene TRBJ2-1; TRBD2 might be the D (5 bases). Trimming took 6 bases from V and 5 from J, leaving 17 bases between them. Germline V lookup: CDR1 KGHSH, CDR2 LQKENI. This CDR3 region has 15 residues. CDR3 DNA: TGTGCCAGCTCCCCGGGGAACGGTCCACACAATGAGCAGTTCTTC. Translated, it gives CASSPGNGPHNEQFF.

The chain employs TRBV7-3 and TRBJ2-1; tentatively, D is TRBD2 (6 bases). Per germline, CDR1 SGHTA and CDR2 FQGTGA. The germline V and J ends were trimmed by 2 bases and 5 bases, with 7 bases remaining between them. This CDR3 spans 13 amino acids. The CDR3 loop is CASSLGTHNEQFF. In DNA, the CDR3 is TGTGCCAGCAGCTTAGGGACTCACAATGAGCAGTTCTTC. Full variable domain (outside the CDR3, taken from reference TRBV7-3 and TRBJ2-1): GAGVSQTPSNKVTEKGKYVELRCDPISGHTALYWYRQSLGQGPEFLIYFQGTGAADDSGLPNDRFFAVRPEGSVSTLKIQRTERGDSAVYLCASSLGTHNEQFFGPGTRLTVL.

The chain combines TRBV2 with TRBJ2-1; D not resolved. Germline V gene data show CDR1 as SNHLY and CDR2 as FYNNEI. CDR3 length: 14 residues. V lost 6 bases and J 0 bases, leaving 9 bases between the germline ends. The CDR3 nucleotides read TGTGCCAGCAGCCGACTGAGCTCCTACAATGAGCAGTTCTTC. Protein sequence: CASSRLSSYNEQFF.

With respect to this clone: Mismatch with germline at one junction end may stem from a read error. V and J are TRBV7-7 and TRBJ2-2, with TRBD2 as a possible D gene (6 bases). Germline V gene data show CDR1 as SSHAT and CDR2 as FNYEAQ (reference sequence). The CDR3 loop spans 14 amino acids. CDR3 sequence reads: CASSLRRGTGELFF. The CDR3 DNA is TGTGCTAGCAGCTTAAGGCGGGGCACCGGGGAGCTGTTTTTT.

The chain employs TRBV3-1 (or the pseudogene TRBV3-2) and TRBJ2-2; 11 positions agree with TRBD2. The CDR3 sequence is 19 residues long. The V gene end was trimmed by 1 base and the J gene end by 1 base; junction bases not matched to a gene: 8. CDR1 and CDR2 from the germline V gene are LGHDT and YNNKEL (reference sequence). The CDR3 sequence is CASSQGGLAEKKNTGELFF. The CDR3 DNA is TGTGCCAGCAGCCAAGGGGGACTAGCGGAGAAAAAGAACACCGGGGAGCTGTTTTTT.

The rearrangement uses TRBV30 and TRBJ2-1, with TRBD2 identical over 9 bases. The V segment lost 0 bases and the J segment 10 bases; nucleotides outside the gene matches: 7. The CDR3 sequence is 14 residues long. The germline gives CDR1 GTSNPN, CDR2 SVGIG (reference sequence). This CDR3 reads CAWSVVGTSQEQFF. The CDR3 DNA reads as TGTGCCTGGAGTGTAGTGGGGACTAGCCAAGAGCAGTTCTTC.

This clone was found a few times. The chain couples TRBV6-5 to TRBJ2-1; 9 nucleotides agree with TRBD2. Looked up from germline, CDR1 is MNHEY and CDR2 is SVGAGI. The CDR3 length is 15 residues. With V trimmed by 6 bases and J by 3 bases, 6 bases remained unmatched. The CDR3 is CASRMGREGYNEQFF. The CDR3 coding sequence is TGTGCCAGCAGGATGGGGCGGGAGGGCTACAATGAGCAGTTCTTC.

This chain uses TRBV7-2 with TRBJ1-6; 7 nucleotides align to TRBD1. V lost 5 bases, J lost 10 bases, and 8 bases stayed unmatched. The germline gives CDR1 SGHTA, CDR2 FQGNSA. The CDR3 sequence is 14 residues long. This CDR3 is CASSIQGQKSPLHF. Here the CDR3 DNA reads TGTGCCAGCAGCATACAGGGACAGAAATCACCCCTCCACTTT.

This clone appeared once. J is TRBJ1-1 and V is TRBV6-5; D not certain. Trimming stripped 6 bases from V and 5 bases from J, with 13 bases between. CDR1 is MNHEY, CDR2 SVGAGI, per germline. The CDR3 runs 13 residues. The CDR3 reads CASSGRLETEAFF. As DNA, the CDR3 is TGTGCCAGCAGCGGACGATTAGAAACTGAAGCTTTCTTT.

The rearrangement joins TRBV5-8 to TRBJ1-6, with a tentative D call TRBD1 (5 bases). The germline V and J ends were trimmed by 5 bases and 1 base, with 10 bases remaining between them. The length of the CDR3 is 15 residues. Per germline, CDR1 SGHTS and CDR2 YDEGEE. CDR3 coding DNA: TGTGCCAGCAGTCGGGGGGTTTCCTATAATTCACCCCTCCACTTT. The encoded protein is CASSRGVSYNSPLHF.

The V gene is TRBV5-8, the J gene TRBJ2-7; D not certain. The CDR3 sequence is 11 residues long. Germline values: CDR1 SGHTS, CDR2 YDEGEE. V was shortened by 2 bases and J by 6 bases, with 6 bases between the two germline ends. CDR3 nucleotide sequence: TGTGCCAGCAGCTTTGGACCCGAGCAGTACTTC. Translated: CASSFGPEQYF.

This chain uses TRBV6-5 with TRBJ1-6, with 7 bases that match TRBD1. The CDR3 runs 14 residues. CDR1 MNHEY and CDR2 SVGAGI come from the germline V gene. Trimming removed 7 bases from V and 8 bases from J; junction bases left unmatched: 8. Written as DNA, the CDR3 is TGTGCCAGCACTAGGGGACAGCTGGATTCACCCCTCCACTTT. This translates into CASTRGQLDSPLHF.

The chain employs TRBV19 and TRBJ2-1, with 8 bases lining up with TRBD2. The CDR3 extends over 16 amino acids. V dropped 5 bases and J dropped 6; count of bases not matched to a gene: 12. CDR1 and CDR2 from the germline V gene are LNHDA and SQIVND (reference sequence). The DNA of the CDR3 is TGTGCCAGTAGTCGTAGCGGGGTGGGGGTTGGCAATGAGCAGTTCTTC. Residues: CASSRSGVGVGNEQFF.

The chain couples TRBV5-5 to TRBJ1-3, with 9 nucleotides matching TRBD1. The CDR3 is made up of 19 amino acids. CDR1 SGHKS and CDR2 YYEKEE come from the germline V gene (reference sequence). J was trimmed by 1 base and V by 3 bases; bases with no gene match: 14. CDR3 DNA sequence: TGTGCCAGCAGCTACAAATACCGGGACAGGGTACTTTCTGGAAACACCATATATTTT. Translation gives CASSYKYRDRVLSGNTIYF.

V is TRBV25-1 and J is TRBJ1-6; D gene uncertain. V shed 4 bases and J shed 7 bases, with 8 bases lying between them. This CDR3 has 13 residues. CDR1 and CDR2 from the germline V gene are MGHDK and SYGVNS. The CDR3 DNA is TGTGCCAGCAGTGGGACGGTCAATTCACCCCTCCACTTT. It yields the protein CASSGTVNSPLHF.

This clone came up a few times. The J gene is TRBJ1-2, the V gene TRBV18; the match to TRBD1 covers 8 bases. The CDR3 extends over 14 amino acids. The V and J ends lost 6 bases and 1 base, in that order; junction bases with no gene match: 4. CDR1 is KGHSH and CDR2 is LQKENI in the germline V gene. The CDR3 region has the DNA TGTGCCAGCTCTCGGGACAGGAGTAACTATGGCTACACCTTC. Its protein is CASSRDRSNYGYTF.

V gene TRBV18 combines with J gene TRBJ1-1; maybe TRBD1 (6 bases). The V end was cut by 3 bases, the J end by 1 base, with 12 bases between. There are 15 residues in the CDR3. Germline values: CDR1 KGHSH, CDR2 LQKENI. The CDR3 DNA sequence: TGTGCCAGCTCACCCCCACGGGGGCGGAACACTGAAGCTTTCTTT. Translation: CASSPPRGRNTEAFF. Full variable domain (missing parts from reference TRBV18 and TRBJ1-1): NAGVMQNPRHLVRRRGQEARLRCSPMKGHSHVYWYRQLPEEGLKFMVYLQKENIIDESGMPKERFSAEFPKEGPSILRIQQVVRGDSAAYFCASSPPRGRNTEAFFGQGTRLTVV.

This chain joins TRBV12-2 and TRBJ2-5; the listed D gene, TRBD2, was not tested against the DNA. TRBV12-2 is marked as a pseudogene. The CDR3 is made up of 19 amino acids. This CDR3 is CASRKRLRGLADNQETQYF. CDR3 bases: TGTGCAAGTCGCAAACGGCTGCGGGGACTAGCGGATAACCAAGAGACCCAGTACTTC.

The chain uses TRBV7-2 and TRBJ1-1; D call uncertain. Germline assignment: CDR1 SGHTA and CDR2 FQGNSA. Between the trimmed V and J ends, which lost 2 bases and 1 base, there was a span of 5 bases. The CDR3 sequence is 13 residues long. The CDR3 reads CASSLHQNTEAFF. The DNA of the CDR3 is TGTGCCAGCAGCTTACATCAGAACACTGAAGCTTTCTTT. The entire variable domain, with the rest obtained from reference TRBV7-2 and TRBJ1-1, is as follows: GAGVSQSPSNKVTEKGKDVELRCDPISGHTALYWYRQSLGQGLEFLIYFQGNSAPDKSGLPSDRFSAERTGGSVSTLTIQRTQQEDSAVYLCASSLHQNTEAFFGQGTRLTVV.

The chain's CDR3 is CASSQAEGSSGNTIYF. For the CDR3, the DNA is TGCGCCAGCAGCCAAGCTGAGGGTTCCTCTGGAAACACCATATATTTT. The rearrangement links TRBV4-3 to TRBJ1-3, with unresolved D. This CDR3 contains 16 residues. V lost 1 base, J lost 0 bases, and 10 bases lay in between. Germline CDR1 and CDR2: LGHNA and YSLEER.

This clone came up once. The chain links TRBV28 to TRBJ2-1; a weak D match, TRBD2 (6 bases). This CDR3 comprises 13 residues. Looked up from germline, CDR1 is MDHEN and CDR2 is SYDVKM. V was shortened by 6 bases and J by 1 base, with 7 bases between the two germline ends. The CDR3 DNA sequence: TGTGCCAGCAGGGGGGGTTCCTACAATGAGCAGTTCTTC. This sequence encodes CASRGGSYNEQFF.